This entry is about one TCR beta chain. Sequencing was performed with immunoSEQ multiplex PCR; in TCRdb, only in-frame clones are kept and a portion is missing. Of around 350,000 clones detected, 86% appear once; the ten largest clones hold approximately 0.86%. The data are from a study of cytomegalovirus exposure and HLA in healthy donors. The CDR3 has 13 amino acids. Germline-derived CDR1 and CDR2 are MDHEN and SYDVKM. V was clipped by 7 bases and J by 5 bases; unmatched bases: 4. V is TRBV28 and J is TRBJ1-1; 10 bases are shared with TRBD1. The source is a woman aged 18 to 35 in good health and CMV-seronegative. Sequencing input: PBMCs. CDR3 protein: CASTTGGGTEAFF. DNA of the CDR3: TGTGCCAGCACGACAGGGGGCGGAACTGAAGCTTTCTTT.